The present T cell receptor beta chain was sequenced within a study of blood T cell repertoires in COVID-19. There are 13 residues in the CDR3. Germline V CDR1 and CDR2: MNHEY, SVGAGI. Trimming stripped 0 bases from V and 9 bases from J, with 9 bases between. Authors' analysis steps: Reference gene primer amplification gave estimated nucleated cell counts. The data were produced by immunoSEQ multiplex PCR, yet TCRdb's version contains in-frame clones alone and is incomplete. V, J and clone size are taken as reported in that table, and D and trimming were inferred from the DNA itself. This table holds some 330,000 clones, around 90% found once. Donors in Cohort 3 counted as recovered after two negative PCRs, clearance, or symptom resolution.

This receptor was obtained from a man between 25 and 39 years old who had recovered from COVID-19. The sequenced sample was PBMCs or T cells enriched from blood (not recorded which). V is TRBV6-5 and J is TRBJ2-1; possible D gene TRBD1, 5 bases. The CDR3 sequence: CASSYSRASEQFF. CDR3 nucleotides: TGTGCCAGCAGTTACTCCAGGGCCAGTGAGCAGTTCTTC.